This TCR beta chain was retrieved from a study of control samples from healthy donors and cancer patients. Some clones are missing from TCRdb's copy, which holds only in-frame ones; the method was immunoSEQ multiplex PCR. The repertoire holds 150,000 or so clones, with over 85% as singletons. Deletions cut 7 bases from V and 7 bases from J, with 14 bases between. The germline gives CDR1 SNHLY, CDR2 FYNNEI. The CDR3 loop spans 13 amino acids. The chain links TRBV2 to TRBJ2-1; the D is unclear. The sample consisted of blood. This sequence was found in a woman aged 60-75 years in good health. CDR3 sequence reads: CASTLGGGNEQFF. The CDR3 coding sequence is TGTGCCAGCACTCTCGGCGGTGGGAATGAGCAGTTCTTC.